The 13 T cell receptor beta chains presented below share a single source sample, sequenced in a study of blood T cells in healthy people across ages. Combining a sample-barcoded 5' primer with a J-beta primer mix, a second PCR ran for about 6 to 12 cycles. TCRdb processed the 5' RACE reads anew with MiXCR; each CDR3 protein has one entry. Of over 1,300,000 distinct CDR3 sequences detected, roughly 64% appear once; the ten largest clones hold under 8.5%. The material sequenced was blood. The receptors shown here come from a man aged 18 to 30 in good health.

The chain combines TRBV7-9 with TRBJ2-5; 10 bases match TRBD1. Germline CDR1 reads SEHNR; CDR2 reads FQNEAQ (reference sequence). The V segment lost 5 bases and the J segment 2 bases; nucleotides outside the gene matches: 11. This CDR3 spans 17 amino acids. The CDR3 protein is CASSRMPGTGAQETQYF. The CDR3 bases are TGTGCCAGCAGCCGGATGCCTGGGACAGGGGCTCAAGAGACCCAGTACTTC.

This clonotype appeared a few times. The CDR3 sequence is CASSAQGETQYF. CDR3 nucleotide sequence: TGTGCCAGCAGTGCGCAGGGAGAGACCCAGTACTTC. The V call is TRBV2, the J call TRBJ2-5; D is perhaps TRBD1 (5 bases). CDR3 length: 12 residues. Trimming pared 4 bases from V and 4 bases from J, leaving 7 bases between. Germline CDR1 and CDR2: SNHLY and FYNNEI.

The V call is TRBV29-1, the J call TRBJ2-1; D is ambiguous. V was pared by 7 bases and J by 1 base, with 5 bases between. The CDR3 is 11 amino acids. Germline CDR1 is SQVTM and CDR2 is ANQGSEA. The CDR3 DNA follows: TGCAGCGGGGTTTCCTACAATGAGCAGTTCTTC. This encodes CSGVSYNEQFF.

The V gene is TRBV12-5, the J gene TRBJ2-3, with a weak D call TRBD2 (7 bases). This CDR3 comprises 16 residues. Germline loops: CDR1 LGHNT, CDR2 FRNRAP. V shed 2 bases and J shed 1 base, with 13 bases lying between them. The chain's CDR3 is CASGLRAGHGTDTQYF. In DNA form, the CDR3 reads TGTGCTAGTGGTTTGAGAGCGGGACATGGCACAGATACGCAGTATTTT.

This chain joins TRBV5-1 and TRBJ2-5; 8 bases map to TRBD1. Trimming removed 4 bases from V and 5 bases from J; junction bases left unmatched: 13. The CDR3 is 16 residues long. CDR1 and CDR2 from the germline V gene are SGHRS and YFSETQ. CDR3 amino acids: CASSPSTSTGVETQYF. The DNA for the CDR3 is TGCGCCAGCAGCCCTTCAACTTCGACAGGGGTGGAGACCCAGTACTTC.

The rearrangement joins TRBV3-1 to TRBJ2-5; 9 bases are shared with TRBD2. The DNA end favors TRBJ2-7, so the J call may be wrong. Germline V gives CDR1 LGHDT, CDR2 YNNKEL (reference sequence). This CDR3 region has 15 residues. The CDR3 region has the DNA TGTGCCAGCAGCCACCTAGCGGGAATCCCCGGCGAGCAGTACTTC. Its translation: CASSHLAGIPGEQYF.

The chain couples TRBV7-2 to TRBJ2-1; D not resolved. This CDR3 has 12 amino acids. The V gene's germline CDR1 is SGHTA and CDR2 FQGNSA. V was clipped by 7 bases and J by 4 bases, with 8 bases between them. The chain's CDR3 is CASNLSYNEQFF. The DNA for the CDR3 is TGTGCCAGCAACCTCTCATACAATGAGCAGTTCTTC.

In regard to this clonotype: Germline and junction disagree at one end, which may indicate a read error. The chain joins TRBV28 to TRBJ2-1; TRBD1 matches 9 bases. Germline V lookup: CDR1 MDHEN, CDR2 SYDVKM. This CDR3 has 14 residues. The CDR3 region is CASSLGQGHNGQFF. As DNA, the CDR3 is TGTGCCAGCAGTTTAGGACAGGGGCACAATGGGCAGTTCTTC.

This clonotype was counted a few times. The chain has TRBV4-2 and TRBJ2-3; 9 nucleotides agree with TRBD2. With V trimmed by 0 bases and J by 6 bases, 7 bases remained unmatched. The length of the CDR3 is 16 residues. Per the germline V gene, CDR1 is LGHNA and CDR2 is YNFKEQ. The CDR3 DNA reads as TGTGCCAGCAGCCAAGATCTTGGCGGGGGGGGTGATACGCAGTATTTT. Its translation is CASSQDLGGGGDTQYF.

A remark on this clonotype: Mismatch with germline at one junction end may stem from a read error. The rearrangement uses TRBV7-6 and TRBJ1-2; 8 positions match TRBD1. Germline CDR1 SGHVS, CDR2 FNYEAQ. This CDR3 spans 17 amino acids. Here the CDR3 reads CASSQNPGQGFNCGYTF. In nucleotides, the CDR3 is TGTGCCAGCAGCCAGAACCCCGGACAGGGCTTTAACTGTGGCTACACCTTC.

CDR3 nucleotide sequence: TGCAGCGTTAGACCGATATTAAACACTGAAGCTTTCTTT. As protein: CSVRPILNTEAFF. The chain carries TRBV29-1 and TRBJ1-1; D remains unclear. V was clipped by 5 bases and J by 2 bases, with 12 bases between them. Germline loops: CDR1 SQVTM, CDR2 ANQGSEA. The CDR3 has 13 residues.

This clonotype came up a few times. The V gene is TRBV29-1, the J gene TRBJ2-4, with TRBD2 identical over 12 bases. This CDR3 is 14 amino acids long. The germline CDR1 and CDR2 sequences are SQVTM and ANQGSEA. The V and J ends lost 6 bases and 3 bases, in that order; junction bases with no gene match: 3. CDR3 amino acids: CSVLAGGNKNIQYF. The DNA of the CDR3 is TGCAGCGTACTAGCGGGAGGCAACAAAAACATTCAGTACTTC.

This clonotype was observed a few times. The V call is TRBV4-1, the J call TRBJ2-7, with 8 bases fitting TRBD2. This CDR3 spans 16 amino acids. CDR1 and CDR2 (germline): MGHRA, YSYEKL. V lost 8 bases, J lost 0 bases, and 12 bases stayed unmatched. The CDR3 protein is CASAVTPSGYSYEQYF. In nucleotides, the CDR3 is TGCGCCAGCGCCGTCACCCCTAGCGGGTACTCCTACGAGCAGTACTTC.